This entry features one TCR beta chain sequence. The clone's antigen remains unknown. The record has no base qualities; no much larger clone is one base away. These data are taken from a study of blood T cell repertoires in COVID-19 (dated by TCRdb to 2020 to 2021). Some background on the complete study: Recovered participants in ImmuneRACE Cohort 3 were defined as having two consecutive negative NP/OP PCR tests, clearance from a healthcare professional, or resolution of symptoms. The collaborator samples originated in the United States, Italy and Spain and spanned the acute and convalescent phases of COVID-19. The prospective study material was composed of cDNA or gDNA derived from T cells, B-cell-depleted T cells, or PBMCs. Subjects who had been exposed to COVID-19, were actively infected with it, or had recovered from it provided the deeply sampled blood TCRbeta repertoires that made up the dataset. The repertoires were released in a freely available public database meant as a resource for research on the immune response to SARS-CoV-2. The samples were drawn from the first 160 participants of the ongoing ImmuneRACE study and from more than 1,000 subjects provided by 6 global collaborators. Sample metadata almost always included a de-identified subject ID, COVID-19 status, age in years and sex. Where available, HLA class I and class II types were taken from metadata supplied by the sample provider and were not determined by assay-based typing. The paper's findings and limits, for the study overall: The quantity of clinical and demographic metadata differed by source and by participant and was supplied without curation.

Participants in the prospective study were enrolled through a virtual design, were aged roughly 18 to 100 years, and lived in roughly 25 United States geographic areas. In the prospective study, cohorts were assigned on the basis of participant-reported clinical history obtained from a screening survey and a study questionnaire. Each participant in the prospective study had whole blood, serum and a nasopharyngeal or oropharyngeal swab collected by mobile phlebotomists. Prospective study participants could optionally give additional blood draws and questionnaires over an approximately two-month period. Prospective study blood samples were shipped either frozen or at room temperature before DNA extraction. TCRbeta CDR3 regions were amplified from genomic DNA using the immunoSEQ Assay, a bias-controlled multiplex PCR. On the study's bioinformatics: The number of nucleated cells in each sample was estimated by amplification of reference gene primers within the assay. To quantify the absolute abundance of each unique TCRbeta CDR3 rearrangement, sequence reads were collapsed and filtered. For each sample, productive Simpson clonality was calculated as the square root of Simpson's diversity index across productive rearrangements. Here the immuneACCESS table is served through TCRdb, limited to in-frame sequences with V and J called. Missing clones are a known gap in these copies; in checked studies unresolved V genes cover under half, and the rest lacks a known reason. V, J and clone size are taken as reported in that table, and D and trimming were inferred from the DNA itself. This sample gives about 210,000 clones in total; around nine tenths of them show up just once. The leading ten clones occupy approximately 7.2% of the sample.

Based on the germline V gene, the CDR1 and CDR2 sequences are LGHNA and YNFKEQ. Relative to germline, V is 6 bases shorter and J is 8 bases shorter, with 20 bases between their ends. The CDR3 runs 15 amino acids, cysteine and phenylalanine included. The only DNA kept is the CDR3, 45 bases in frame from the first base. The TCR comes from a man in his thirties or forties in a cohort exposed to, infected with or recovered from COVID-19 (not recorded which). The sequenced sample consisted of PBMCs or T cells enriched from blood (not recorded which). Recombination linked TRBV4-2 to TRBJ2-4; confidence is insufficient to name the D gene. At the DNA level, the sequence is TGTGCCAGCAGTCTCCTCTCTGGGTCGGCGGACATTCAGTACTTC. This encodes CASSLLSGSADIQYF.